Each of the 4 T cell receptor beta chains below was sequenced from the same sample in a study of blood T cell repertoires in COVID-19. Using immunoSEQ multiplex PCR, the repertoire was profiled, and TCRdb retains in-frame clones only, with some absent. In the table there are tens of thousands of clones, about nine tenths of which are singletons. The sample comprised peripheral blood. These receptors came from a man aged 45-65 years with active or convalescent COVID-19.

The chain uses TRBV7-2 and TRBJ2-4; maybe TRBD2 (5 bases). The CDR3 is 16 residues long. V was cut by 5 bases and J by 0 bases, with 14 bases left in between. Looked up from germline, CDR1 is SGHTA and CDR2 is FQGNSA. The CDR3 spells CASSPRGPVAKNIQYF. Here the CDR3 DNA reads TGTGCCAGCAGCCCCCGGGGTCCTGTAGCCAAAAACATTCAGTACTTC.

The chain carries TRBV28 and TRBJ2-6, with D unclear. V lost 8 bases to trimming and J lost 0 bases, with 8 bases between them. Germline CDR1 MDHEN, CDR2 SYDVKM. The CDR3 has 14 amino acids. CDR3 residues: CASYSHSGANVLTF. In DNA, the CDR3 is TGTGCCAGCTACTCCCACTCTGGGGCCAACGTCCTGACTTTC.

The chain employs TRBV18 and TRBJ1-1; maybe TRBD1 (6 bases). The CDR3 is made up of 16 amino acids. Between the trimmed V and J ends, which lost 6 bases and 0 bases, there was a span of 17 bases. From germline, CDR1 is KGHSH and CDR2 LQKENI. CDR3 residues: CASSPLAGGVNTEAFF. The DNA for the CDR3 is TGTGCCAGCTCGCCATTAGCGGGGGGCGTGAACACTGAAGCTTTCTTT.

In this sample, this clone turned up once. This chain links TRBV6-6 with TRBJ1-2, with 9 positions matching TRBD1. The J segment lost 3 bases and the V segment lost 8 bases, leaving 4 bases of the junction unmatched. The germline gives CDR1 MNHNY, CDR2 SVGAGI (reference sequence). The CDR3 is made up of 13 amino acids. The CDR3 DNA reads TGTGCCAGCGGACAGGGGAGGGACTATGGCTACACCTTC. It encodes CASGQGRDYGYTF.